A single sample gave rise to the 9 T cell receptor beta chains below, sequenced in a study of T cells expressing NK-cell markers. TCRdb reworked the 5' RACE reads into one entry per CDR3 protein, no DNA. Across 550,000 to 600,000 distinct CDR3 sequences, the top ten clones capture roughly 3.5% of the sample. Specimen: blood T cells: a sorted CD56 or NKG2C T cell subset, CD4+ or CD8+ T cells, or bulk PBMC T cells (not recorded which). The receptors stem from a man aged 18 to 35 in good health.

The J gene is TRBJ2-1, the V gene TRBV24-1; TCRdb calls TRBD2, which cannot be checked without DNA. This CDR3 comprises 14 residues. Germline CDR1 is KGHDR and CDR2 is SFDVKD. The CDR3 loop reads CATSDSGGPNEQFF.

The chain has TRBV20-1 and TRBJ1-4; TCRdb selects TRBD1, and the lack of DNA leaves this call unchecked. The germline gives CDR1 DFQATT, CDR2 SNEGSKA (reference sequence). CDR3 length: 13 residues. CDR3 sequence reads: CSARTGEDEKLFF.

The chain links TRBV12-3 or TRBV12-4 to TRBJ2-1; checking the TCRdb D call of TRBD2 is not possible without DNA. The CDR3 runs 15 residues. CDR3 residues: CASSFYSGRENEQFF.

The V and J genes are TRBV28 and TRBJ1-2. The CDR3 is made up of 16 amino acids. The germline V gene has CDR1 MDHEN and CDR2 SYDVKM. This CDR3 is CASSSSLIIWDYGYTF.

V and J are TRBV28 and TRBJ2-3; TCRdb gives TRBD2 as the D gene, but with no DNA this cannot be confirmed. CDR1 is MDHEN, CDR2 SYDVKM, per germline. The CDR3 runs 14 residues. The CDR3 sequence: CASSLTSDTDTQYF.

The J gene is TRBJ2-3, the V gene TRBV20-1; TCRdb designates TRBD2, a call that cannot be tested without DNA. Germline V lookup: CDR1 DFQATT, CDR2 SNEGSKA (reference sequence). The CDR3 covers 13 residues. This chain's CDR3 is CSADSPLTDTQYF.

The chain recombines TRBV5-1 with TRBJ2-7; checking the TCRdb D call of TRBD2 is not possible without DNA. The germline CDR1 and CDR2 sequences are SGHRS and YFSETQ. The CDR3 totals 17 residues. The CDR3 loop reads CASSLARASGVIYEQYF.

J is TRBJ2-2 and V is TRBV4-3; the TRBD1 assignment by TCRdb is unverifiable without DNA. The CDR3 has 17 amino acids. The germline V gene encodes CDR1 LGHNA and CDR2 YSLEER. The CDR3 reads CASSQGNDRVVPGELFF.

V gene TRBV7-8 combines with J gene TRBJ2-1. Germline lookup yields CDR1 SGHVS and CDR2 FQNEAQ. This CDR3 has 15 amino acids. The CDR3 here is CASSETSTSYNEQFF.